The clone carrying this T cell receptor (beta chain) was seen a single time. The data were obtained in a study of T cells in Graves' hyperthyroidism and ophthalmopathy. RNA transcripts served as the template for amplifying TCR beta CDR3 regions. When the TCR CDR3 underwent first-round RT-PCR, the HTBI primer set was used. TCRdb independently ran MiXCR on the multiplex PCR reads; one entry per CDR3 protein. The sample holds approximately 600,000 distinct CDR3 sequences, around 15% seen once. Per the germline V gene, CDR1 is MNHEY and CDR2 is SVGEGT. The length of the CDR3 is 13 residues. J lost 5 bases, V lost 8 bases, and 6 bases had no gene match.

This TCR came from a woman in her thirties or forties with Graves' ophthalmopathy. The gene calls are TRBV6-2 or TRBV6-3 and TRBJ2-5; 9 bases fit TRBD2. Material for sequencing was blood. CDR3 protein: CASWGSGSETQYF. The CDR3 DNA reads TGTGCCAGCTGGGGTAGCGGGAGTGAGACCCAGTACTTC.